One sample yielded the 18 T cell receptor beta chains listed below, sequenced in a study of blood T cell repertoires in COVID-19. Data came from immunoSEQ multiplex PCR; TCRdb stores just in-frame clones and leaves some out. The sample includes 80,000 to 100,000 clones, roughly nine tenths seen only once; the top ten take under 13%. The sequenced material came from peripheral blood. All receptors come from a man in his fifties or sixties with acute or convalescent COVID-19.

This clone was counted once. The chain carries TRBV9 and TRBJ2-3, with 8 bases fitting TRBD2. The CDR3 runs to 18 residues. The V gene's germline CDR1 is SGDLS and CDR2 YYNGEE. J gave up 1 base and V 1 base, and 11 bases lay outside the gene matches. CDR3 in amino acids: CASSVRSGSGGGTDTQYF. CDR3 DNA: TGTGCCAGCAGCGTAAGGAGCGGGAGTGGTGGTGGCACAGATACGCAGTATTTT.

As DNA, the CDR3 is TGTGCCAGCACCGGCAGGGCCGCTTCTAGCACAGATACGCAGTATTTT. Protein: CASTGRAASSTDTQYF. The V call is TRBV6-6, the J call TRBJ2-3; perhaps TRBD1 as D (5 bases). The germline CDR1 and CDR2 sequences are MNHNY and SVGAGI (reference sequence). The CDR3 spans 16 residues. V lost 7 bases and J lost 0, with 17 bases in between.

The genes are TRBV6-5 and TRBJ2-7, with D possibly TRBD2 on 5 matching bases. Per the germline V gene, CDR1 is MNHEY and CDR2 is SVGAGI. The V and J ends lost 8 bases and 3 bases respectively, with 20 bases between them. The CDR3 runs 15 residues. The CDR3 nucleotides are TGTGCCAGCTCCACTTACCCCACGGGGATCTACGAGCAGTACTTC. Translation: CASSTYPTGIYEQYF.

The chain links TRBV5-1 to TRBJ2-7, with D uncertain. Germline values: CDR1 SGHRS, CDR2 YFSETQ. This CDR3 has 13 residues. V gave up 4 bases and J gave up 5 bases, with 13 bases separating them. The CDR3 sequence is CASSSYLGDEQYF. DNA of the CDR3: TGCGCCAGCAGCAGTTACCTTGGAGACGAGCAGTACTTC.

The J gene is TRBJ2-1, the V gene TRBV9, with 7 bases identical to TRBD2. This CDR3 comprises 15 residues. V lost 2 bases to trimming and J lost 0 bases; unmatched junction nucleotides: 2. Germline CDR1 is SGDLS and CDR2 is YYNGEE. CDR3 in amino acids: CASSVSGNSYNEQFF. The DNA of the CDR3 is TGTGCCAGCAGCGTCAGCGGGAACTCCTACAATGAGCAGTTCTTC.

The chain has TRBV5-1 and TRBJ2-5, with D uncertain. Germline CDR1 is SGHRS and CDR2 is YFSETQ. Deletions cut 1 base from V and 1 base from J, with 14 bases between. This CDR3 has 16 residues. The CDR3 DNA reads TGCGCCAGCAGCTTGTTCTCCCGCGGTACCCAAGAGACCCAGTACTTC. This gives the protein CASSLFSRGTQETQYF.

This sequence joins TRBV10-3 and TRBJ2-5; 11 positions match TRBD2. The V gene end was trimmed by 6 bases and the J gene end by 1 base; junction bases not matched to a gene: 4. In germline, CDR1 is ENHRY, CDR2 SYGVKD. CDR3 length equals 15 residues. The chain's CDR3 is CAISPGTSGQETQYF. The DNA of the CDR3 is TGTGCCATCAGCCCCGGGACTAGCGGCCAAGAGACCCAGTACTTC.

The DNA of the CDR3 is TGTGCCAGCAGCGACGGGAGCTCAGATACGCAGTATTTT. Its translation: CASSDGSSDTQYF. The chain has TRBV9 and TRBJ2-3; possibly TRBD2 for D (6 bases). V lost 3 bases and J 4 bases, leaving 9 bases between the germline ends. This CDR3 is 13 amino acids long. Per germline, CDR1 SGDLS and CDR2 YYNGEE. The full variable domain, rest sourced from reference TRBV9 and TRBJ2-3, is DSGVTQTPKHLITATGQRVTLRCSPRSGDLSVYWYQQSLDQGLQFLIQYYNGEERAKGNILERFSAQQFPDLHSELNLSSLELGDSALYFCASSDGSSDTQYFGPGTRLTVL.

The CDR3 reads CASSVGSGGSYEQYF. For the CDR3, the DNA is TGTGCCAGCAGCGTAGGGTCGGGGGGATCCTACGAGCAGTACTTC. The V gene is TRBV9, the J gene TRBJ2-7; TRBD2 matches 7 bases. After removal of 0 bases from V and 1 base from J, the junction contained 4 bases not matched to a gene. The CDR3 loop spans 15 amino acids. In germline, CDR1 is SGDLS, CDR2 YYNGEE. Looking up the rest from reference TRBV9 and TRBJ2-7 gives the full variable domain: DSGVTQTPKHLITATGQRVTLRCSPRSGDLSVYWYQQSLDQGLQFLIQYYNGEERAKGNILERFSAQQFPDLHSELNLSSLELGDSALYFCASSVGSGGSYEQYFGPGTRLTVT.

The CDR3: CASSPHRRMGTDTQYF. The CDR3, as DNA: TGTGCCAGCAGCCCCCACCGGCGGATGGGCACAGATACGCAGTATTTT. This rearrangement joins TRBV11-2 to TRBJ2-3; unclear D gene. The CDR3 runs to 16 residues. V lost 5 bases and J lost 1, with 16 bases in between. Germline values: CDR1 SGHAT, CDR2 FQNNGV. Full variable domain (outside the CDR3, taken from reference TRBV11-2 and TRBJ2-3): EAGVAQSPRYKIIEKRQSVAFWCNPISGHATLYWYQQILGQGPKLLIQFQNNGVVDDSQLPKDRFSAERLKGVDSTLKIQPAKLEDSAVYLCASSPHRRMGTDTQYFGPGTRLTVL.

The V call is TRBV5-4, the J call TRBJ2-1; 7 bases agree with TRBD1. This CDR3 region has 16 residues. Germline CDR1 reads SGHNT; CDR2 reads YYREEE (reference sequence). V trimming: 7 bases; J trimming: 0 bases; junction bases outside the gene matches: 10. DNA for the CDR3: TGTGCCAGCCGGGACAGAGAGGGAAGCTCCTACAATGAGCAGTTCTTC. It is translated as CASRDREGSSYNEQFF.

This clone turned up a few times. J is TRBJ2-1 and V is TRBV3-1 (or the pseudogene TRBV3-2), with 11 bases that match TRBD2. CDR3 length equals 17 residues. The V gene end was trimmed by 0 bases and the J gene end by 10 bases; junction bases not matched to a gene: 11. The germline CDR1 and CDR2 sequences are LGHDT and YNNKEL (reference sequence). The chain's CDR3 is CASSQDRRVAGGREQFF. For the CDR3, the DNA is TGTGCCAGCAGCCAAGATCGTCGGGTAGCGGGAGGGAGGGAGCAGTTCTTC.

V gene TRBV7-9 combines with J gene TRBJ1-4; D not resolved. There are 16 residues in the CDR3. V was pared by 6 bases and J by 0 bases, with 14 bases between. The germline gives CDR1 SEHNR, CDR2 FQNEAQ (reference sequence). The CDR3 sequence is CASSPTRVATNEKLFF. The CDR3 DNA is TGTGCCAGCAGTCCGACCCGGGTCGCAACTAATGAAAAACTGTTTTTT.

This clone was seen just once. The chain employs TRBV18 and TRBJ2-1; TRBD2 matches 10 bases. The CDR3 spans 19 residues. Germline V gives CDR1 KGHSH, CDR2 LQKENI. Trimming at V came to 6 bases and at J to 5 bases, leaving 19 bases not matched to a gene. CDR3 sequence: CASSPLRGRLAGADNEQFF. CDR3 DNA sequence: TGTGCCAGCTCGCCGCTTCGGGGTCGGCTAGCGGGGGCCGACAATGAGCAGTTCTTC. The full variable domain, rest sourced from reference TRBV18 and TRBJ2-1, is NAGVMQNPRHLVRRRGQEARLRCSPMKGHSHVYWYRQLPEEGLKFMVYLQKENIIDESGMPKERFSAEFPKEGPSILRIQQVVRGDSAAYFCASSPLRGRLAGADNEQFFGPGTRLTVL.

The J gene is TRBJ2-3, the V gene TRBV30; no clear D. CDR3 length: 15 amino acids. Per germline, CDR1 GTSNPN and CDR2 SVGIG (reference sequence). The ends were cut back, 5 bases at V and 1 base at J, with 16 bases in the middle. The CDR3, as DNA: TGTGCCTGGTGTCCTAGGCCTTATGGCACAGATACGCAGTATTTT. It yields the protein CAWCPRPYGTDTQYF.

A single count supports this clone. The chain is built from TRBV12-3 or TRBV12-4 and TRBJ1-2; no clear D gene. This CDR3 has 12 residues. The V end lost 3 bases, the J end lost 6 bases, and 8 bases lay between the germline ends. CDR3 residues: CASSLFGDGYTF. Written as DNA, the CDR3 is TGTGCCAGCAGTTTGTTCGGGGATGGCTACACCTTC.

The gene calls are TRBV6-5 and TRBJ2-1; TRBD2 agrees at 10 bases. Trimming took 6 bases from V and 5 from J; bases not matched to a gene: 7. This CDR3 has 15 amino acids. Germline assignment: CDR1 MNHEY and CDR2 SVGAGI. The DNA of the CDR3 is TGTGCCAGCAGCCCACTAGCGGGAACCAACAATGAGCAGTTCTTC. It yields the protein CASSPLAGTNNEQFF.

This chain connects TRBV7-9 to TRBJ1-5; tentative D call: TRBD1 (6 bases). Trimming took 1 base from V and 5 from J, leaving 15 bases between them. The CDR3 consists of 16 residues. CDR1 SEHNR and CDR2 FQNEAQ come from the germline V gene (reference sequence). The CDR3 DNA follows: TGTGCCAGCAGCTTAGGTTCGGCAGGGGTTTATCAGCCCCAGCATTTT. Its translation: CASSLGSAGVYQPQHF.